This T cell receptor beta chain was identified in a study of blood T cell repertoires in COVID-19. CDR3 size: 14 residues. The V gene lost 1 base and the J gene lost 6 bases, with 10 bases spanning the gap. CDR1 SGHTA and CDR2 FQGNSA come from the germline V gene. In the original analysis: Amplifying reference gene primers gave estimates of nucleated cell counts. TCRdb's copy holds only in-frame clones and misses some; the assay was immunoSEQ multiplex PCR. That table supplies the V and J calls and clone size; D and trimming were determined from the DNA. Of roughly 150,000 clones detected, approximately 80% appear once; the ten largest clones hold about 5.2%. Participants' own reports of clinical history determined their cohort assignment. Exposed volunteers were people who met a COVID-19 case within 2 weeks before study entry.

The chain combines TRBV7-2 with TRBJ2-1; TRBD2 might be the D (5 bases). Input material: PBMCs or T cells enriched from blood (not recorded which). The sequence derives from a man in his 70s who had been exposed to COVID-19. CDR3 sequence reads: CASSLGTGLNEQFF. CDR3 bases: TGTGCCAGCAGCTTAGGGACTGGCCTCAATGAGCAGTTCTTC. Full variable domain (missing parts from reference TRBV7-2 and TRBJ2-1): GAGVSQSPSNKVTEKGKDVELRCDPISGHTALYWYRQSLGQGLEFLIYFQGNSAPDKSGLPSDRFSAERTGGSVSTLTIQRTQQEDSAVYLCASSLGTGLNEQFFGPGTRLTVL.